The clone carrying this T cell receptor (beta chain) was found many times. This sample is part of a study of T cells in Graves' hyperthyroidism and ophthalmopathy. Hyperthyroidism had been newly diagnosed in patients aged 18 to 65, and its duration was under 2 months. Together with thyroid ultrasound, orbital computed tomography, serum thyroxine and TRAb, clinical symptoms were used for diagnoses. Each 10 ml fresh peripheral blood draw supplied the PBMCs. CDR3 length equals 16 residues. Germline CDR1 reads DFQATT; CDR2 reads SNEGSKA (reference sequence). Trimming removed 6 bases from V and 7 bases from J; junction bases left unmatched: 20. Authors of the study amplified TCR beta CDR3 regions from RNA transcripts. TCR CDR3 regions were first amplified by RT-PCR with HTBI primers. MiXCR, applied by TCRdb to the multiplex PCR reads, yields one record per CDR3 protein. The sample has nearly 110,000 distinct CDR3 sequences, approximately 15% seen once.

The receptor's source is a woman aged 50 to 60 with Graves' hyperthyroidism. This chain uses TRBV20-1 with TRBJ2-7, with TRBD2 matching 8 bases. Specimen: blood. This CDR3 reads CSAPARVGAGDSEQYF. The CDR3 region has the DNA TGCAGTGCCCCCGCGAGGGTGGGAGCGGGAGACTCGGAGCAGTACTTC.